The text below deals with one TCR beta chain. This likely traces to a read error, being one base from a far larger clone. Some clones are missing from TCRdb's copy, which holds only in-frame ones; the method was immunoSEQ multiplex PCR. The sample includes more than 400,000 clones, over 70% of them seen just once. This sample is part of a study of shared clonotypes between healthy human individuals. Trimming took off 2 bases at V and 0 bases at J, with 5 bases between the two ends. The CDR3 has 13 amino acids. In germline, CDR1 is GTSNPN, CDR2 SVGIG (reference sequence). The V call is TRBV30, the J call TRBJ1-5; D remains unclear. Sequencing was performed on PBMCs. This TCR was recovered from a woman aged 40-49 years in good health. Some clones in this sample may be carry-over from other donors' samples. In DNA, the CDR3 is TGTGCCTGGAGTACGGATAGCAATCAGCCCCAGCATTTT. It encodes CAWSTDSNQPQHF.